These 9 T cell receptor beta chains were sequenced from one sample in a study of blood T cells in healthy people across ages (dated by TCRdb to the mid-2010s). The library was prepared using 5' RACE. The sample was run on an Illumina HiSeq 2500. A second PCR of about 7 to 12 cycles was performed with a sample-barcoded 5' primer and a J-beta primer mix. TCRdb reprocessing: public reads trimmed at Q25 with fastp, clones called with MiXCR, in-frame beta chains kept. Identical CDR3 protein sequences are pooled into one entry, listed with their most common genes and DNA. This sample has fewer than 900,000 distinct CDR3 sequences in its table, and under 40% of those were observed once. The top ten clonotypes cover 10% to 15% of the sample. The sample consisted of blood. Source of these receptors: a man younger than 35 in good health.

This clonotype was counted a few times. The gene calls are TRBV7-9 and TRBJ1-2; D gene unclear. The V end was cut by 5 bases, the J end by 10 bases, with 8 bases between. Germline CDR1 reads SEHNR; CDR2 reads FQNEAQ (reference sequence). The CDR3 runs 10 residues. This chain's CDR3 is CASSGLYYTF. CDR3 nucleotide sequence: TGTGCCAGCAGCGGGCTCTACTACACCTTC.

This clonotype was seen more than once but under ten times. The chain couples TRBV5-1 to TRBJ2-5; D is unclear. The V gene's germline CDR1 is SGHRS and CDR2 YFSETQ. The V and J ends lost 6 bases and 3 bases respectively, with 15 bases between them. This CDR3 contains 14 residues. The CDR3 sequence: CASTQWGQKETQYF. The DNA for the CDR3 is TGCGCCAGCACTCAATGGGGTCAAAAAGAGACCCAGTACTTC.

The gene calls are TRBV6-5 and TRBJ2-4; 8 bases map to TRBD1. The end of the DNA fits TRBJ2-7 better, so the J call may be wrong. The germline CDR1 and CDR2 sequences are MNHEY and SVGAGI. CDR3 length: 16 amino acids. The CDR3 loop is CASSYSTVGQGYEQYF. As DNA, the CDR3 is TGTGCCAGCAGTTACTCGACCGTAGGACAGGGCTACGAGCAGTACTTC.

This clonotype occurred once. V usage is TRBV12-3 or TRBV12-4 and J usage is TRBJ2-3; D is uncertain. The CDR3 runs 13 residues. Trimming removed 7 bases at V and 1 base at J, with 9 bases between. The CDR3 DNA follows: TGTGCCAGCAAAAACTCGCGCACAGATACGCAGTATTTT. Residues: CASKNSRTDTQYF.

This clonotype appeared once. A read error is possible here, since a much larger clone lies one base away. V usage is TRBV5-6 and J usage is TRBJ2-1; 7 positions match TRBD1. This CDR3 is 12 amino acids long. V dropped 4 bases and J dropped 12; count of bases not matched to a gene: 7. Germline V gene data show CDR1 as SGHDT and CDR2 as YYEEEE. In DNA, the CDR3 is TGTGCCAGCAGCGACGACAGGGAAGGGCAGTTCTTC. Translating gives CASSDDREGQFF.

DNA for the CDR3: TGCAGTGCTAGTCGGGAAAACTATGGCTACACCTTC. It encodes CSASRENYGYTF. The chain combines TRBV20-1 with TRBJ1-2; D is unclear. The germline gives CDR1 DFQATT, CDR2 SNEGSKA (reference sequence). The V and J ends lost 3 bases and 2 bases respectively, with 7 bases between them. CDR3 size: 12 residues.

The chain links TRBV7-8 to TRBJ2-4, with D unresolved. Germline V gene sequence: CDR1 SGHVS, CDR2 FQNEAQ. The CDR3 length is 15 residues. V was shortened by 1 base and J by 3 bases, with 10 bases between the two germline ends. The CDR3 here is CASSLEGLGKNIQYF. The CDR3 nucleotides read TGTGCCAGCAGCTTAGAGGGATTGGGCAAAAACATTCAGTACTTC.

The sample holds a few counts of this clonotype. The chain uses TRBV29-1 and TRBJ2-3, with D unclear. Germline CDR1 and CDR2: SQVTM and ANQGSEA. The length of the CDR3 is 12 residues. V was trimmed by 4 bases and J by 0 bases, leaving 5 bases between them. CDR3 region: CSVVLSTDTQYF. For the CDR3, the DNA is TGCAGCGTTGTCTTGAGCACAGATACGCAGTATTTT.

This clonotype has a handful of counts. A much larger clone differs by one base, so this may be a read error. J is TRBJ2-3 and V is TRBV6-1; the D is unclear. The CDR3 contains 12 residues. Trimming pared 6 bases from V and 2 bases from J, leaving 6 bases between. Germline assignment: CDR1 MNHNS and CDR2 SASEGT. CDR3 in amino acids: CASRPPTDTQYF. CDR3 sequence (DNA): TGTGCCAGCAGGCCCCCCACAGATACGCAGTATTTT.